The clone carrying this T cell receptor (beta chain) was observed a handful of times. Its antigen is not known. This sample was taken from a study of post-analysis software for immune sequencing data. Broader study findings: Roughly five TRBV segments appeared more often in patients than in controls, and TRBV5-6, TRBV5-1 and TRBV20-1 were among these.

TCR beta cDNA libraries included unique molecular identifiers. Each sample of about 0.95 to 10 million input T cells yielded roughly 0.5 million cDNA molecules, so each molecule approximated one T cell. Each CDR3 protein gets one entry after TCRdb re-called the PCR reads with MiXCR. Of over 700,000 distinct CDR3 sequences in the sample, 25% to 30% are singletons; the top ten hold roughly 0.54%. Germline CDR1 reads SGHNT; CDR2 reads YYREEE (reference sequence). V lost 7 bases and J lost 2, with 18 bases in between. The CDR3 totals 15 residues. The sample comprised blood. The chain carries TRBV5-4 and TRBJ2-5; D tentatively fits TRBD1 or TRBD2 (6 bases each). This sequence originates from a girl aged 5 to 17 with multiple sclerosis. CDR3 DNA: TGTGCCAGCTACCTTACCGGGGGCCCGCAAGAGACCCAGTACTTC. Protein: CASYLTGGPQETQYF. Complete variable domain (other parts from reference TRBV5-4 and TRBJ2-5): ETGVTQSPTHLIKTRGQQVTLRCSSQSGHNTVSWYQQALGQGPQFIFQYYREEENGRGNFPPRFSGLQFPNYSSELNVNALELDDSALYLCASYLTGGPQETQYFGPGTRLLVL.